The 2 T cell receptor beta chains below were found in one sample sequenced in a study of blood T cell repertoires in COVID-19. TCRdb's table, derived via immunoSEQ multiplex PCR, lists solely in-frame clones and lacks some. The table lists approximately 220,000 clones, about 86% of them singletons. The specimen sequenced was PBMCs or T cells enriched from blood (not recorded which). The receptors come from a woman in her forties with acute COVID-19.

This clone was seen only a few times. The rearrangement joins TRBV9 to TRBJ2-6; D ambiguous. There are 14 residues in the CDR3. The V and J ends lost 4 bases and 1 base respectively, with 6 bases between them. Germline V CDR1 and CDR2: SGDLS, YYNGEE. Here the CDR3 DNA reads TGTGCCAGCAGCCGGGTTTCTGGGGCCAACGTCCTGACTTTC. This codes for CASSRVSGANVLTF.

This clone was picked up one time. The chain's CDR3 is CASSPLRRGLSPNTGELFF. CDR3 nucleotides: TGTGCCAGCTCACCGTTACGGAGAGGACTATCCCCGAACACCGGGGAGCTGTTTTTT. The chain has TRBV18 and TRBJ2-2; tentatively, D is TRBD2 (6 bases). Trimming removed 3 bases at V and 0 bases at J, with 20 bases between. The CDR3 length is 19 residues. The germline CDR1 and CDR2 sequences are KGHSH and LQKENI.